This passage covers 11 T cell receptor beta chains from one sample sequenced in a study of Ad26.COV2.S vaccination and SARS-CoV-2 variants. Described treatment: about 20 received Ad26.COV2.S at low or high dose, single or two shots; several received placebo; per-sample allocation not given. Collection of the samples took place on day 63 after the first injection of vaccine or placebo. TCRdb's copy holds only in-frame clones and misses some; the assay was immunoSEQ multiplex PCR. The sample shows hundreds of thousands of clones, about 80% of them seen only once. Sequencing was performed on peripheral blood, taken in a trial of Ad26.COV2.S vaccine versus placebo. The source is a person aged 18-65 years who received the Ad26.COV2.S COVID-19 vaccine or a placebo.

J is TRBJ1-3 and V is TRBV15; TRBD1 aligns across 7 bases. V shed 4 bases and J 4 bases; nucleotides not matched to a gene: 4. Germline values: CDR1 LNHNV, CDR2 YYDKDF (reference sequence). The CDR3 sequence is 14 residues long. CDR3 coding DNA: TGTGCCACCAGCACTGACAGGGAAGGAAACACCATATATTTT. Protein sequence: CATSTDREGNTIYF.

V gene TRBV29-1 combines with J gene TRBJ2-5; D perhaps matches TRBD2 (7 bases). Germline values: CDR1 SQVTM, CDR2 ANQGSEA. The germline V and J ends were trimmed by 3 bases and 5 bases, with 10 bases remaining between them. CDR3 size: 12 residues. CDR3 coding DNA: TGCAGCGTTGACTCGGGGGGCGAGACCCAGTACTTC. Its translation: CSVDSGGETQYF.

In DNA, the CDR3 is TGTGCCAGCACGGGGGGAGACCCCTACGAGCAGTACTTC. Protein sequence: CASTGGDPYEQYF. The rearrangement uses TRBV13 and TRBJ2-7; TRBD2 matches 7 bases. CDR3 length: 13 amino acids. Germline loops: CDR1 PRHDT, CDR2 FYEKMQ (reference sequence). V was clipped by 7 bases and J by 2 bases; unmatched bases: 5.

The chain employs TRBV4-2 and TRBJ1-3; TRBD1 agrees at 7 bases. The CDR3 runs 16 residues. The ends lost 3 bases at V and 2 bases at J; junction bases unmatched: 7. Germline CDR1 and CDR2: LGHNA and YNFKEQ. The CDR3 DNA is TGTGCCAGCAGCCAGACAGGGTTCTTCCCTGGAAACACCATATATTTT. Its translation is CASSQTGFFPGNTIYF.

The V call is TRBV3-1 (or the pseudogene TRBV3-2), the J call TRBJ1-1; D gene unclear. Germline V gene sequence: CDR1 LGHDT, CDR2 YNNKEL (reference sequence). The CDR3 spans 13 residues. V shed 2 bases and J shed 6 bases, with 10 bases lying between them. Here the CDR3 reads CASSQRGQSEAFF. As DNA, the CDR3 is TGTGCCAGCAGCCAACGGGGTCAGTCTGAAGCTTTCTTT.

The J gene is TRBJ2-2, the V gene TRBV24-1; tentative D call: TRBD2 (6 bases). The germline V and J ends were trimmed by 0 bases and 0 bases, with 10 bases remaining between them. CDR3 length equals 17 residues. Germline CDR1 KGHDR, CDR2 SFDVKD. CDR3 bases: TGTGCCACCAGTGATTTGGGGCGGACTACGAACACCGGGGAGCTGTTTTTT. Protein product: CATSDLGRTTNTGELFF.

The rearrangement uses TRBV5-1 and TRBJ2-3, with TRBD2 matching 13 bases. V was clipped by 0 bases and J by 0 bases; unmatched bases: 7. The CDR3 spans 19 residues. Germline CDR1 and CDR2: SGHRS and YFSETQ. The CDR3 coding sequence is TGCGCCAGCAGCTTGGGACTAGCGGGGGGTACCCTGAGCACAGATACGCAGTATTTT. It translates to CASSLGLAGGTLSTDTQYF.

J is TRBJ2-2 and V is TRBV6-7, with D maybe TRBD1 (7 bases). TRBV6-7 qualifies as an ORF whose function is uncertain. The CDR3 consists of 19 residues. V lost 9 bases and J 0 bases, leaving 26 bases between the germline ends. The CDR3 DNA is TGTGCCAGACCTCATGCAGGGGGGCCCCTAAACGCGAACACCGGGGAGCTGTTTTTT. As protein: CARPHAGGPLNANTGELFF.

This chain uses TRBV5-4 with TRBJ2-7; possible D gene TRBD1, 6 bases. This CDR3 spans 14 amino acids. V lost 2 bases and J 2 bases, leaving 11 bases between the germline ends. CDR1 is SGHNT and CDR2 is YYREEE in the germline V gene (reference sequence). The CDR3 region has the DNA TGTGCCAGCAGCTTAGCCCCAGGGGCCTACGAGCAGTACTTC. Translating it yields CASSLAPGAYEQYF.

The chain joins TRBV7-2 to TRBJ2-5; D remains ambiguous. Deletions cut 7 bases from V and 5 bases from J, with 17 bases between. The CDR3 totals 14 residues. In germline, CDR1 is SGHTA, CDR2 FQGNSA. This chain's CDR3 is CASIPGGLGETQYF. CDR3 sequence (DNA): TGTGCCAGCATCCCGGGTGGGCTAGGGGAGACCCAGTACTTC.

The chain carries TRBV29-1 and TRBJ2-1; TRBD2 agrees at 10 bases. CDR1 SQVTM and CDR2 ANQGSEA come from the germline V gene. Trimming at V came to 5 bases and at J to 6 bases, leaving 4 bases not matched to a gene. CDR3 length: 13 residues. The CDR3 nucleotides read TGCAGCGTTCTAGCGGGAGTGAGCAATGAGCAGTTCTTC. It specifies CSVLAGVSNEQFF.